This entry lists 27 T cell receptor beta chains sequenced from one sample in a study of patients and donors after allogeneic stem cell transplantation. TCRdb independently ran MiXCR on the RT-PCR reads; one entry per CDR3 protein. The table shows 900,000 to 1,000,000 distinct CDR3 sequences, with about a sixth occurring only once. Sequenced material: blood, either unsorted or a sorted T cell fraction (not recorded which). All receptors derive from a human donor who was either an allogeneic HSCT recipient or a stem cell or donor lymphocyte infusion donor (not recorded which). It is not recorded whose cells these are; they may come from a transplant donor.

This clonotype came up a few times. The chain employs TRBV12-3 or TRBV12-4 and TRBJ1-6; D is undetermined. This CDR3 comprises 14 residues. Trimming took 4 bases from V and 5 from J, leaving 9 bases between them. The CDR3 DNA sequence: TGTGCCAGCAGTTCATCCCTCGATAATTCACCCCTCCACTTT. Protein product: CASSSSLDNSPLHF.

The chain couples TRBV7-2 to TRBJ2-3, with TRBD2 identical over 9 bases. This CDR3 is built from 17 residues. After removal of 2 bases from V and 2 bases from J, the junction contained 8 bases not matched to a gene. The germline V gene has CDR1 SGHTA and CDR2 FQGNSA. CDR3 in amino acids: CASSLRSGRTFTDTQYF. In DNA form, the CDR3 reads TGTGCCAGCAGCTTAAGGAGCGGGAGGACCTTCACAGATACGCAGTATTTT.

This chain connects TRBV6-1 to TRBJ2-7; a weak D match, TRBD2 (5 bases). The CDR3 sequence is 14 residues long. Germline V gene lookup returns CDR1 MNHNS and CDR2 SASEGT. V lost 5 bases and J 2 bases, leaving 13 bases between the germline ends. CDR3 protein: CASSSGRLTYEQYF. CDR3 DNA: TGTGCCAGCAGTAGCGGCCGGCTCACCTACGAGCAGTACTTC.

This clonotype came up a few times. The V call is TRBV7-2, the J call TRBJ2-7; no reliable D call. The CDR3 length is 15 residues. The germline CDR1 and CDR2 sequences are SGHTA and FQGNSA. V was cut by 1 base and J by 0 bases, with 10 bases left in between. The CDR3 DNA is TGTGCCAGCAGCTTAGTCGTAGGAGTCTCCTACGAGCAGTACTTC. Translating gives CASSLVVGVSYEQYF.

The chain recombines TRBV28 with TRBJ2-7, with D possibly being TRBD1 (5 bases). Germline loops: CDR1 MDHEN, CDR2 SYDVKM. The CDR3 loop spans 15 amino acids. V was pared by 5 bases and J by 2 bases, with 16 bases between. CDR3 sequence: CASSAQQDPPYEQYF. For the CDR3, the DNA is TGTGCCAGCAGTGCTCAACAGGATCCCCCCTACGAGCAGTACTTC. Full variable domain (outside the CDR3, taken from reference TRBV28 and TRBJ2-7): DVKVTQSSRYLVKRTGEKVFLECVQDMDHENMFWYRQDPGLGLRLIYFSYDVKMKEKGDIPEGYSVSREKKERFSLILESASTNQTSMYLCASSAQQDPPYEQYFGPGTRLTVT.

This clonotype has only a few counts. CDR3 protein: CASSSPTGVSNTEAFF. The CDR3 region has the DNA TGCGCCAGCAGCTCCCCGACAGGCGTCTCGAACACTGAAGCTTTCTTT. The chain couples TRBV5-1 to TRBJ1-1; tentative D call: TRBD1 (6 bases). The germline V gene encodes CDR1 SGHRS and CDR2 YFSETQ. This CDR3 spans 16 amino acids. Trimming removed 3 bases at V and 1 base at J, with 16 bases between.

The table lists this clonotype with many counts. The genes are TRBV24-1 and TRBJ1-1; TRBD1 matches at 7 bases. Germline assignment: CDR1 KGHDR and CDR2 SFDVKD. The CDR3 extends over 15 amino acids. J lost 4 bases, V lost 3 bases, and 7 bases had no gene match. For the CDR3, the DNA is TGTGCCACCAGTGATCTGACAGGGTCGGGCACTGAAGCTTTCTTT. Translation gives CATSDLTGSGTEAFF.

The chain joins TRBV20-1 to TRBJ2-7; TRBD2 matches at 10 bases. CDR1 and CDR2 from the germline V gene are DFQATT and SNEGSKA (reference sequence). The CDR3 runs to 14 residues. V gave up 4 bases and J gave up 6 bases; unmatched junction bases: 9. CDR3 residues: CSATSGSPSREQYF. CDR3 sequence (DNA): TGCAGTGCTACTAGCGGGAGCCCGTCGCGCGAGCAGTACTTC.

This clonotype showed up many times. This chain uses TRBV12-3 or TRBV12-4 with TRBJ1-4; D ambiguous. The V end was cut by 3 bases, the J end by 0 bases, with 8 bases between. This CDR3 is 15 amino acids long. The CDR3 DNA is TGTGCCAGCAGTTTTACAGTCGCAACTAATGAAAAACTGTTTTTT. Amino acids: CASSFTVATNEKLFF.

The chain is built from TRBV20-1 and TRBJ2-1; D gene ambiguous. The CDR3 runs to 12 residues. Germline lookup yields CDR1 DFQATT and CDR2 SNEGSKA (reference sequence). V dropped 0 bases and J dropped 6 bases, with 6 bases sitting between them. The DNA for the CDR3 is TGCAGTGCTAGAGATCTGTCCAATGAGCAGTTCTTC. Translation gives CSARDLSNEQFF.

This clonotype was observed a few times. The chain joins TRBV30 to TRBJ1-2; 7 positions match TRBD1. There are 14 residues in the CDR3. V was clipped by 4 bases and J by 5 bases; unmatched bases: 10. Germline CDR1 and CDR2: GTSNPN and SVGIG (reference sequence). The CDR3 region has the DNA TGTGCCTGGAACCTGGACAGGAGGCTGTATGGCTACACCTTC. Translating gives CAWNLDRRLYGYTF.

This clonotype was seen many times. The chain couples TRBV7-2 to TRBJ2-5, with a weak D call TRBD2 (6 bases). The CDR3 is 13 residues long. The V end lost 3 bases, the J end lost 2 bases, and 7 bases lay between the germline ends. Per germline, CDR1 SGHTA and CDR2 FQGNSA. For the CDR3, the DNA is TGTGCCAGCAGCTTCCGGGAGCAAGAGACCCAGTACTTC. Its protein product is CASSFREQETQYF.

This clonotype was detected a few times. This chain uses TRBV19 with TRBJ2-5; D is unclear. The V end lost 5 bases, the J end lost 2 bases, and 6 bases lay between the germline ends. Germline V gives CDR1 LNHDA, CDR2 SQIVND (reference sequence). The length of the CDR3 is 12 residues. The CDR3: CASSAQQETQYF. The CDR3 nucleotides read TGTGCCAGTAGTGCCCAGCAAGAGACCCAGTACTTC.

The rearrangement links TRBV24-1 to TRBJ2-1, with no clear D. Trimming stripped 0 bases from V and 9 bases from J, with 14 bases between. The V gene's germline CDR1 is KGHDR and CDR2 SFDVKD. The CDR3 is made up of 15 amino acids. The CDR3 bases are TGTGCCACCAGTGATTTGGGTCCCGTCCCCAGTGAGCAGTTCTTC. The encoded protein is CATSDLGPVPSEQFF.

This clonotype was observed a handful of times. V is TRBV24-1 and J is TRBJ2-2; tentative D call: TRBD2 (7 bases). This CDR3 region has 15 residues. With 9 bases removed from V and 6 bases from J, the gap between germline ends came to 19 bases. Germline V gives CDR1 KGHDR, CDR2 SFDVKD. CDR3 in DNA: TGTGCCACCTGGCGGGGGCTCTTCATCCCCGGGGAGCTGTTTTTT. Residues: CATWRGLFIPGELFF.

There are a few counts of this clonotype. The rearrangement uses TRBV13 and TRBJ2-2, with 10 bases fitting TRBD1. Germline trimming cut 3 bases from V and 7 bases from J; bases unmatched to any gene: 2. This CDR3 comprises 14 residues. Germline V CDR1 and CDR2: PRHDT, FYEKMQ (reference sequence). Here the CDR3 reads CASSLTGGGGELFF. In nucleotides, the CDR3 is TGTGCCAGCAGCTTGACAGGGGGCGGCGGGGAGCTGTTTTTT.

This clonotype was seen a few times. The genes are TRBV4-3 and TRBJ1-3, with D tentatively TRBD1 (6 bases). Germline V CDR1 and CDR2: LGHNA, YSLEER. V lost 1 base and J lost 7, with 14 bases in between. The CDR3 spans 15 residues. The CDR3 loop reads CASSQATGPRNTIYF. The CDR3 DNA sequence: TGCGCCAGCAGCCAAGCCACAGGGCCTAGGAACACCATATATTTT.

The chain uses TRBV3-1 and TRBJ1-6; maybe TRBD1 (5 bases). The CDR3 is 13 amino acids. V lost 4 bases to trimming and J lost 8 bases, with 9 bases between them. Germline lookup yields CDR1 LGHDT and CDR2 YNNKEL (reference sequence). The chain's CDR3 is CASSPREDSPLHF. The CDR3 coding sequence is TGTGCCAGCAGCCCCAGGGAAGATTCACCCCTCCACTTT.

The sample holds many counts of this clonotype. The V gene is TRBV9, the J gene TRBJ2-1; D not resolved. Germline CDR1 is SGDLS and CDR2 is YYNGEE. Trimming pared 1 base from V and 4 bases from J, leaving 3 bases between. This CDR3 has 12 residues. CDR3 loop: CASSVTYNEQFF. CDR3 coding DNA: TGTGCCAGCAGCGTAACATACAATGAGCAGTTCTTC.

This chain links TRBV12-3 or TRBV12-4 with TRBJ2-3, with D tentatively TRBD1 (5 bases). V gave up 2 bases and J gave up 3 bases, with 15 bases separating them. The CDR3 runs 16 residues. DNA of the CDR3: TGTGCCAGCAGTTTAAGAATAGTTGGGGCGACAGATACGCAGTATTTT. This sequence encodes CASSLRIVGATDTQYF.

V is TRBV12-3 or TRBV12-4 and J is TRBJ1-2; a weak D match, TRBD1 (5 bases). V dropped 6 bases and J dropped 6 bases, with 20 bases sitting between them. The CDR3 is 15 amino acids. The CDR3: CASSGGVGSTDGYTF. The CDR3 coding sequence is TGTGCCAGCAGCGGGGGTGTGGGGTCGACGGATGGCTACACCTTC.

This clonotype was counted only a few times. V usage is TRBV20-1 and J usage is TRBJ1-1; 10 nucleotides agree with TRBD1. The germline CDR1 and CDR2 sequences are DFQATT and SNEGSKA (reference sequence). J was trimmed by 0 bases and V by 2 bases; bases with no gene match: 9. CDR3 length equals 17 residues. The CDR3 coding sequence is TGCAGTGCTAGACCGGGACAGGGGATCATCATGAACACTGAAGCTTTCTTT. Its protein is CSARPGQGIIMNTEAFF.

CDR3 loop: CASSDGGSGPYEQYF. CDR3 DNA: TGCGCCAGCAGCGACGGGGGTAGCGGCCCTTACGAGCAGTACTTC. The rearrangement uses TRBV4-3 and TRBJ2-7; D is possibly TRBD2 (6 bases). CDR3 length equals 15 residues. V lost 5 bases and J 4 bases, leaving 18 bases between the germline ends. In germline, CDR1 is LGHNA, CDR2 YSLEER.

The sample holds a few counts of this clonotype. The chain links TRBV28 to TRBJ2-4; no reliable D call. The germline CDR1 and CDR2 sequences are MDHEN and SYDVKM. V shed 6 bases and J shed 5 bases, with 11 bases lying between them. The CDR3 consists of 13 residues. Here the CDR3 DNA reads TGTGCCAGCAGAGGTAGTCTTCAAAACATTCAGTACTTC. Translation: CASRGSLQNIQYF.

This clonotype was seen a handful of times. V gene TRBV20-1 combines with J gene TRBJ1-1; D not resolved. CDR1 and CDR2 from the germline V gene are DFQATT and SNEGSKA (reference sequence). V was clipped by 5 bases and J by 3 bases, with 13 bases between them. CDR3 length: 13 residues. The CDR3 region has the DNA TGCAGTGCTGCGGGCCTCGGGGACACTGAAGCTTTCTTT. It is translated as CSAAGLGDTEAFF.

This clonotype has a handful of counts. This CDR3 is CATSDGTSPHEQYF. The CDR3, as DNA: TGTGCCACCAGTGACGGGACTAGCCCCCACGAGCAGTACTTC. The chain recombines TRBV24-1 with TRBJ2-7; 9 bases agree with TRBD2. Looked up from germline, CDR1 is KGHDR and CDR2 is SFDVKD. The J segment lost 5 bases and the V segment lost 4 bases, leaving 5 bases of the junction unmatched. The CDR3 totals 14 residues.

The table lists this clonotype with many counts. The chain uses TRBV5-1 and TRBJ1-1, with a tentative D call TRBD1 (6 bases). CDR1 is SGHRS and CDR2 is YFSETQ in the germline V gene. CDR3 length equals 19 residues. V was cut by 0 bases and J by 0 bases, with 21 bases left in between. CDR3 DNA sequence: TGCGCCAGCAGCTTGGAAGGTAGAAAGGGGGGATACATGAACACTGAAGCTTTCTTT. Residues: CASSLEGRKGGYMNTEAFF.